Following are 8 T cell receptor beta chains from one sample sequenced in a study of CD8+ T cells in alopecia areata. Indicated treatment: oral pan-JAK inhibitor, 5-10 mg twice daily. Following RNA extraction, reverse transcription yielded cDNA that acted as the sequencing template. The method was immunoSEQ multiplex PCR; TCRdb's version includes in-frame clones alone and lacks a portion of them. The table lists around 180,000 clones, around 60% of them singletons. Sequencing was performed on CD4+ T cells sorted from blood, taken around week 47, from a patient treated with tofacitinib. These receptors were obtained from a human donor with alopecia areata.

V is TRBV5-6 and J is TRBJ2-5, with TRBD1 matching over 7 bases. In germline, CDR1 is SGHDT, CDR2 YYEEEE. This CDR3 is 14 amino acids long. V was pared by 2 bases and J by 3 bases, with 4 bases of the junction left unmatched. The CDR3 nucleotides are TGTGCCAGCAGCTTCCTCGGGACAGAAGAGACCCAGTACTTC. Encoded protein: CASSFLGTEETQYF.

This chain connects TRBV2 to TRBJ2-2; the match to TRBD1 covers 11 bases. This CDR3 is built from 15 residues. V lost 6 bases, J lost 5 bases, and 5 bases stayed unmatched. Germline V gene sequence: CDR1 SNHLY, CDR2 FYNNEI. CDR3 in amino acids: CASSSGTGGTGELFF. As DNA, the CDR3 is TGTGCCAGCAGCTCCGGGACAGGGGGGACCGGGGAGCTGTTTTTT.

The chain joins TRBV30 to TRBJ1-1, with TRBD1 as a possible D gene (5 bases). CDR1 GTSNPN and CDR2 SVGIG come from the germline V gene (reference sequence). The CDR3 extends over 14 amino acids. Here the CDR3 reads CAITRFPGGTEAFF. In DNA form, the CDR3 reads TGTGCAATTACAAGGTTTCCGGGGGGCACTGAAGCTTTCTTT.

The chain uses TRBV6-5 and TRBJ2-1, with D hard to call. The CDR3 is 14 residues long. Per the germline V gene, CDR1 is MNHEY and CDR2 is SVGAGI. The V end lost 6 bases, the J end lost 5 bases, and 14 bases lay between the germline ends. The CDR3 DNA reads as TGTGCCAGCAGACCCTTGGGATTAGACAATGAGCAGTTCTTC. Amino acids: CASRPLGLDNEQFF.

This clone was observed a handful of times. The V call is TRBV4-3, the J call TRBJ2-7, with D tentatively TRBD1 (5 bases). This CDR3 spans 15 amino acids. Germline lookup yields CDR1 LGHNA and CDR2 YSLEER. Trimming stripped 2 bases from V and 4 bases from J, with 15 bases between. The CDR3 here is CASSQQGLGEYEQYF. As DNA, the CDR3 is TGCGCCAGCAGCCAACAGGGTCTAGGCGAGTACGAGCAGTACTTC.

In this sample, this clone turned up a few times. Here the CDR3 DNA reads TGTGCCTGGAGTGTAGGTGGAGCCTCCTACAATGAGCAGTTCTTC. Encoded protein: CAWSVGGASYNEQFF. V gene TRBV30 combines with J gene TRBJ2-1; D is unresolved. This CDR3 contains 15 residues. Trimming took 0 bases from V and 0 from J, leaving 9 bases between them. In germline, CDR1 is GTSNPN, CDR2 SVGIG (reference sequence). The full variable domain, rest sourced from reference TRBV30 and TRBJ2-1, is SQTIHQWPATLVQPVGSPLSLECTVEGTSNPNLYWYRQAAGRGLQLLFYSVGIGQISSEVPQNLSASRPQDRQFILSSKKLLLSDSGFYLCAWSVGGASYNEQFFGPGTRLTVL.

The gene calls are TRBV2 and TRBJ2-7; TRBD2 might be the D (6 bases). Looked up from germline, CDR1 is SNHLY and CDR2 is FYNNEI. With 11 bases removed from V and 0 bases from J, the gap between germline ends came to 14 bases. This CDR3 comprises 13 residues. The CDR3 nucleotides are TGTGCCCTCGGAGGGGTCGACTCCTACGAGCAGTACTTC. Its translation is CALGGVDSYEQYF.

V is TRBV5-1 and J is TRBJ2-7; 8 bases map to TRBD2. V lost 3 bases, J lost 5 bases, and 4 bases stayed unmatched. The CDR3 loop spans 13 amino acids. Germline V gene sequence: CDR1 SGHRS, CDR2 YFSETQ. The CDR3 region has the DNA TGCGCCAGCAGCTCGGCAGCGGGGGACGAGCAGTACTTC. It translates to CASSSAAGDEQYF.